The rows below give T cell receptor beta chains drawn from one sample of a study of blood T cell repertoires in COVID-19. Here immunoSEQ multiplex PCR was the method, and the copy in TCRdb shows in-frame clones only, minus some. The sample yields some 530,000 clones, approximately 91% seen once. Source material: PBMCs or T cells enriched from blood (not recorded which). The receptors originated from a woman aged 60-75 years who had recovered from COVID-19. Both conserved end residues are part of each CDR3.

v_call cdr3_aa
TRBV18 CASSPGQGFYEQYF
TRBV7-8 CASTLTRTGSLNEQFF
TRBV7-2 CASSPKTSLFTDTQYF
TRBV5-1 CASRPAGTGQETQYF
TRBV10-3 CAISNTGGNEKLFF
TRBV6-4 CASSDSDRGLGNEQFF
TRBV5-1 CASSPTGFSGNTIYF
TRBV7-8 CASSPGSANYGYTF
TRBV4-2 CASSPRVRDTQYF
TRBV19 CASSMGQGYTEAFF
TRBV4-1 CASSQLAGGFNIQYF
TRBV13 CASSFSYEQYF
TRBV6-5 CASSPTGYSNQPQHF
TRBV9 CASSVDAVSYEQYF
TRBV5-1 CASRLKRGQGSEQYF
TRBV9 CASSPRDSHSPLHF
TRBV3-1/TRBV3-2 CASSRGRGNYGYTF
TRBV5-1 CASSGGQTTGNSPLHF
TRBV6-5 CASSSGLSYQETQYF
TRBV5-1 CASSLGGTGGGQPQHF
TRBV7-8 CASSSSGPYSYNSPLHF
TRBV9 CARGGENTGELFF
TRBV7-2 CASSPGLAGTQYF
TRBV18 CASSALDSFYGYTF
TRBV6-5 CASSFQGIWETQYF
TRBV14 CASSPDPHRDSSGNTIYF
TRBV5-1 CASSLDRSPANYGYTF
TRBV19 CASVSSRQSGNQPQHF
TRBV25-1 CASSGGVDGYTF
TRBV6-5 CASSYDRAYGYTF
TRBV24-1 CATSVGGAGTDTQYF
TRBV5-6 CASSSDRVGEKLFF
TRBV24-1 CATSDLAGPAFF
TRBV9 CASSANRQGPNTGELFF
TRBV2 CASSRDRQALHF
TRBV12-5 CASGFGSSYEQYF
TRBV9 CASSVGTGNTIYF
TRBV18 CASSPERQETQYF
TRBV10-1 CASSDSGAGYNEQFF
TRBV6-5 CATHREYNEQFF
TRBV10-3 CAISVTGSMNTEAFF
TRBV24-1 CATSDPTGSNYGYTF